The sequence of this T cell receptor (beta chain) was determined in a study of T cells in Graves' hyperthyroidism and ophthalmopathy. Study findings and constraints: The model's output predicted ophthalmopathy at a median of 6.5 months prior to onset.

The investigators amplified TCR beta CDR3 regions from RNA transcripts. When the TCR CDR3 underwent first-round RT-PCR, the HTBI primer set was used. TCRdb analysed the multiplex PCR reads with MiXCR anew, one entry per CDR3 protein. Of about 740,000 distinct CDR3 sequences in the sample, less than 15% are singletons; the top ten hold about 10%. Per the germline V gene, CDR1 is GTSNPN and CDR2 is SVGIG (reference sequence). Between the trimmed V and J ends, which lost 0 bases and 6 bases, there was a span of 9 bases. The CDR3 spans 13 residues. This clonotype was seen ten or more times. What it binds is not known. Stability of Graves' hyperthyroidism was defined as absent ophthalmopathy progression within 18 months. Exclusions: uncontrolled infection, other autoimmune disease, pregnancy, lactation. Fresh peripheral blood, approximately 10 ml, yielded the PBMCs.

The genes are TRBV30 and TRBJ1-5; possible D gene TRBD1, 6 bases. This TCR was recovered from a young woman with Graves' hyperthyroidism. The specimen was blood. DNA for the CDR3: TGTGCCTGGAGTGTACGGGGGCGTCAGCCCCAGCATTTT. The encoded protein is CAWSVRGRQPQHF.